One and the same sample provided the 6 T cell receptor beta chains below, sequenced in a study of CD8 T cells in ankylosing spondylitis. Study observations and caveats: A TCR beta motif of under ten highly homologous variants appeared characteristic of ankylosing spondylitis blood.

These receptors' antigens are unknown. TCRdb analysed the 5' RACE reads with MiXCR anew, one entry per CDR3 protein. The sample lists 670,000 or so distinct CDR3 sequences, around 17% seen once, with roughly a fifth in the top ten. The sequencing sample was made of blood, either unsorted or a sorted T cell fraction (not recorded which). Source of these receptors: a male donor with ankylosing spondylitis.

The CDR3 protein is CSTRQGAAGELFF. The CDR3 nucleotides read TGCAGCACGCGACAGGGGGCGGCCGGGGAGCTGTTTTTT. The rearrangement joins TRBV29-1 to TRBJ2-2; TRBD1 matches 10 bases. Germline trimming cut 8 bases from V and 6 bases from J; bases unmatched to any gene: 6. The CDR3 sequence is 13 residues long. Germline lookup yields CDR1 SQVTM and CDR2 ANQGSEA.

This clonotype was seen more than once but under ten times. V is TRBV7-2 and J is TRBJ2-3, with 7 nucleotides matching TRBD2. CDR3 length equals 13 residues. V lost 5 bases, J lost 6 bases, and 5 bases stayed unmatched. In germline, CDR1 is SGHTA, CDR2 FQGNSA. CDR3 in amino acids: CASSVTSWDTQYF. The CDR3 nucleotides are TGTGCCAGCAGCGTGACTAGCTGGGATACGCAGTATTTT.

This chain connects TRBV5-1 to TRBJ2-1; 12 bases fit TRBD1. V gave up 5 bases and J gave up 3 bases; unmatched junction bases: 3. This CDR3 region has 15 residues. Germline V CDR1 and CDR2: SGHRS, YFSETQ. The CDR3 DNA is TGCGCCAGCAGGGGGACAGGGGGCCTCTACAATGAGCAGTTCTTC. Protein sequence: CASRGTGGLYNEQFF.

About this clonotype: This clone may be a read error of a much larger clone one base away. The chain employs TRBV13 and TRBJ1-1; D is undetermined. Trimming cost V 4 bases and J 3 bases, with 3 bases left between them. Germline CDR1 and CDR2: PRHDT and FYEKMQ (reference sequence). CDR3 length: 11 amino acids. The CDR3 DNA is TGTGCCAGCAGCTGGGACACTGAAGCTTTCTTT. Translating it yields CASSWDTEAFF.

The chain joins TRBV28 to TRBJ1-2; D perhaps matches TRBD1 (6 bases). This CDR3 region has 14 residues. CDR1 is MDHEN and CDR2 is SYDVKM in the germline V gene. The V end was cut by 5 bases, the J end by 8 bases, with 18 bases between. CDR3 sequence (DNA): TGTGCCAGCAGTCCTGGGACAACCCCGAGAGGCTACACCTTC. Translation: CASSPGTTPRGYTF.

The rearrangement uses TRBV12-3 or TRBV12-4 and TRBJ1-5, with D maybe TRBD1 (5 bases). With 5 bases removed from V and 5 bases from J, the gap between germline ends came to 13 bases. The CDR3 is made up of 14 amino acids. The CDR3 protein is CASSAGTFYQPQHF. Here the CDR3 DNA reads TGTGCCAGCAGTGCCGGGACCTTCTATCAGCCCCAGCATTTT.